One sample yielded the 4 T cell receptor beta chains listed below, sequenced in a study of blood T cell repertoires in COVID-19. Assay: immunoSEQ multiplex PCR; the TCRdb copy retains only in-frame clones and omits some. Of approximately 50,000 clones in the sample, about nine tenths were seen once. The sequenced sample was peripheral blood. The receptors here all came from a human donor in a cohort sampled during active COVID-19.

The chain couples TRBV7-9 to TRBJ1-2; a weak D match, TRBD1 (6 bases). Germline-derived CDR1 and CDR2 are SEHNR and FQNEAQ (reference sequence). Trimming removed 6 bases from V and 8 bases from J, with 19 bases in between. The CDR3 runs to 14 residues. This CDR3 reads CASRLDSRLGGYTF. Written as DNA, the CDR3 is TGTGCCAGCAGGCTGGACAGTAGGCTCGGGGGCTACACCTTC.

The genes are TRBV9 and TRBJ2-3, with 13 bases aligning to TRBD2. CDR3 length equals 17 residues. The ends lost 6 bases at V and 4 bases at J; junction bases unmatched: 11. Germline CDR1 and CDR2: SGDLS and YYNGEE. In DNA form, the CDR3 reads TGTGCCAGCACTCCGGGGACTAGCGGGAATAGCGCAGATACGCAGTATTTT. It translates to CASTPGTSGNSADTQYF.

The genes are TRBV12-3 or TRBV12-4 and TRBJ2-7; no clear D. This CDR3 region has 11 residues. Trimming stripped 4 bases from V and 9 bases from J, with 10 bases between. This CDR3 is CASSSGVRQYV. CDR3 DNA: TGTGCCAGCAGTTCCGGAGTGAGGCAGTACGTC.

CDR3: CASSPTGVTAEAFF. Written as DNA, the CDR3 is TGCGCCAGCAGCCCGACAGGAGTTACAGCTGAAGCTTTCTTT. The chain is built from TRBV10-1 and TRBJ1-1, with D possibly being TRBD1 (6 bases). V dropped 6 bases and J dropped 6 bases, with 17 bases sitting between them. The CDR3 totals 14 residues. Germline values: CDR1 WNHNN, CDR2 SYGVQD (reference sequence).